The entry below gives a single T cell receptor (beta chain) sequence along with its context. Its antigen is currently unknown. The germline gives CDR1 SGHAT, CDR2 FQNNGV. This CDR3 has 14 residues. The sample belongs to a study of blood T cells in healthy people across ages. General observations from the study: Without sorted subsets, naive and antigen-experienced compartments could not be conclusively compared.

It was with a sample-barcoded 5' primer and a J-beta primer mix that a second PCR of roughly 7 to 12 cycles was run. MiXCR was run by TCRdb on the 5' RACE reads, yielding one entry per CDR3 protein. This sample has 1.5 million or so distinct CDR3 sequences, with 42% found just once. The chain employs TRBV11-2 and TRBJ2-4, with D possibly called TRBD1 or TRBD2 (5 bases each). Judging by the DNA end, TRBJ2-7 fits better; the J call may be wrong. The source is a woman between 18 and 29 years old in good health. Input material: blood. The CDR3 DNA is TGTGCCAGCAGCTCCTCCCAGGGACCGTACGAGCAGTACTTC. Protein: CASSSSQGPYEQYF.